A selection of T cell receptor beta chains follows, all from one sample in a study of naive and memory T cell subsets. Each CDR3 protein gets one entry after TCRdb re-called the UMI-ligation and nested PCR reads with MiXCR. The profile shows some 150,000 distinct CDR3 sequences, about a sixth of them singletons. Sequencing was performed on naive CD4+ T cells from blood. The origin of the receptors is a human donor in good health. CDR3s include the opening cysteine and the closing phenylalanine or tryptophan. The D gene is left open where the match is weak. Size is omitted from some rows. Given values are once, few, many or a class for expanded clones.

j_gene: TRBJ2-7
v_gene: TRBV28
abundance: medium-sized
d_gene: TRBD2
CDR3nt: TGTGCCAGCAGGCTGTGGGGAGCGGGAGTCTCCTACGAGCAGTACTTC
CDR3aa: CASRLWGAGVSYEQYF

j_gene: TRBJ2-7
v_gene: TRBV6-1
abundance: -
d_gene: -
CDR3nt: TGTGCCAGCAGTGAAGCGTTGGTCGAGCAGTACTTC
CDR3aa: CASSEALVEQYF

j_gene: TRBJ2-2
v_gene: TRBV12-3/TRBV12-4
abundance: -
d_gene: -
CDR3nt: TGTGCCAGCAGGCTGGTTGGGGGGACCGGGGAGCTGTTTTTT
CDR3aa: CASRLVGGTGELFF

j_gene: TRBJ2-3
v_gene: TRBV20-1
abundance: -
d_gene: -
CDR3nt: TGCAGTGCTAGAGATCAGGGGACAGATACGCAGTATTTT
CDR3aa: CSARDQGTDTQYF

j_gene: TRBJ2-3
v_gene: TRBV7-2
abundance: many
d_gene: TRBD2
CDR3nt: TGTGCCAGCAGCTTAACTAGCGGGAGTGGGGCAGATACGCAGTATTTT
CDR3aa: CASSLTSGSGADTQYF

j_gene: TRBJ2-7
v_gene: TRBV28
abundance: -
d_gene: -
CDR3nt: TGTGCCAGCAGTTTGGGCATATTTCCCTACGAGCAGTACTTC
CDR3aa: CASSLGIFPYEQYF

j_gene: TRBJ1-5
v_gene: TRBV10-3
abundance: few
d_gene: -
CDR3nt: TGTGCCATCAACCAACAGGGACGAGGCAATCAGCCCCAGCATTTT
CDR3aa: CAINQQGRGNQPQHF

j_gene: TRBJ2-1
v_gene: TRBV3-1
abundance: -
d_gene: TRBD2
CDR3nt: TGTGCCAGCAGTCTATTCGGGACTAGCGGGAGGAATGAGCAGTTCTTC
CDR3aa: CASSLFGTSGRNEQFF

j_gene: TRBJ1-1
v_gene: TRBV29-1
abundance: -
d_gene: TRBD1
CDR3nt: TGCAGCGCTGGGACAGGGGGCTCAACTTTCTTT
CDR3aa: CSAGTGGSTFF

j_gene: TRBJ1-2
v_gene: TRBV5-1
abundance: -
d_gene: -
CDR3nt: TGCGCCAGCAGCTTGGAAGCCATTTCTAACTATGGCTACACCTTC
CDR3aa: CASSLEAISNYGYTF

j_gene: TRBJ2-4
v_gene: TRBV24-1
abundance: -
d_gene: -
CDR3nt: TGTGCCACCAGTGACGGGACGCTAGCCAAAAACATTCAGTACTTC
CDR3aa: CATSDGTLAKNIQYF

j_gene: TRBJ2-2
v_gene: TRBV5-1
abundance: few
d_gene: -
CDR3nt: TGCGCCAGCAGAGGCGACTTGAACACCGGGGAGCTGTTTTTT
CDR3aa: CASRGDLNTGELFF

j_gene: TRBJ2-7
v_gene: TRBV15
abundance: -
d_gene: -
CDR3nt: TGTGCCACCAGCAGAGATCGCGGGCGCGAGCAGTACTTC
CDR3aa: CATSRDRGREQYF

j_gene: TRBJ2-7
v_gene: TRBV20-1
abundance: few
d_gene: TRBD2
CDR3nt: TGCAGTGCTAGACCTCTGACTAGCGGGCCCGAGCAGTACTTC
CDR3aa: CSARPLTSGPEQYF

j_gene: TRBJ1-2
v_gene: TRBV19
abundance: few
d_gene: TRBD1
CDR3nt: TGTGCCAGTAGTACGAGGACAGGGGAAGGCTACACCTTC
CDR3aa: CASSTRTGEGYTF

j_gene: TRBJ2-3
v_gene: TRBV6-2/TRBV6-3
abundance: few
d_gene: -
CDR3nt: TGTGCCAGCAGAGACCTGGGACAGGCTCTAGCGGTAGGCACAGATACGCAGTATTTT
CDR3aa: CASRDLGQALAVGTDTQYF

j_gene: TRBJ2-7
v_gene: TRBV13
abundance: few
d_gene: TRBD2
CDR3nt: TGTGCCAGCAGCCGTCGGACTAGCGGGGGTGAGCAGTACTTC
CDR3aa: CASSRRTSGGEQYF

j_gene: TRBJ1-5
v_gene: TRBV6-1
abundance: few
d_gene: -
CDR3nt: TGTGCCAGCAGTGAAGCAGGGAATCAGCCCCAGCATTTT
CDR3aa: CASSEAGNQPQHF

j_gene: TRBJ2-1
v_gene: TRBV3-1
abundance: many
d_gene: -
CDR3nt: TGTGCCAGCAGTCCGCTTGGAAATGAGCAGTTCTTC
CDR3aa: CASSPLGNEQFF

j_gene: TRBJ2-7
v_gene: TRBV10-3
abundance: few
d_gene: -
CDR3nt: TGTGCCATCGGTCCCCTCGGGCAGTACTTC
CDR3aa: CAIGPLGQYF

j_gene: TRBJ1-2
v_gene: TRBV5-1
abundance: -
d_gene: TRBD1
CDR3nt: TGCGCCAGCAGCCCACAGGGGGAAGAAGGCTACACCTTC
CDR3aa: CASSPQGEEGYTF